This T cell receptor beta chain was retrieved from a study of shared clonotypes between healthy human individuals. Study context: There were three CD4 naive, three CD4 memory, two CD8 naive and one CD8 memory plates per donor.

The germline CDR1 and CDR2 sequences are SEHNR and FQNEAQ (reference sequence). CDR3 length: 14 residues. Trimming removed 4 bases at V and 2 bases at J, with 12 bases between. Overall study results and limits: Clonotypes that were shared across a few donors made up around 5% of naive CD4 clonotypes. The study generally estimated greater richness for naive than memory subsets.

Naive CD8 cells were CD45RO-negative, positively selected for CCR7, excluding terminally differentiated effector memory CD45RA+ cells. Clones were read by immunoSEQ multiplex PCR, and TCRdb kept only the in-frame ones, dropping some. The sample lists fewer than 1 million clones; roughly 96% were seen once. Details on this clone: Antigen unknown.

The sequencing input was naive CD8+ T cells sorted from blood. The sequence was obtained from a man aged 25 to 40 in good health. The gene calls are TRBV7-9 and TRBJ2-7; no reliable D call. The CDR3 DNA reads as TGTGCCAGCAGCTCCAGGATAGGGACCTACGAGCAGTACTTC. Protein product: CASSSRIGTYEQYF. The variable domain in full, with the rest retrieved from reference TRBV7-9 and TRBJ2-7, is DTGVSQNPRHKITKRGQNVTFRCDPISEHNRLYWYRQTLGQGPEFLTYFQNEAQLEKSRLLSDRFSAERPKGSFSTLEIQRTEQGDSAMYLCASSSRIGTYEQYFGPGTRLTVT.